The 14 T cell receptor beta chains in this list originate from one sample, sequenced in a study of Graves' ophthalmopathy and Graves' hyperthyroidism (dated 2018 in TCRdb). The data were produced on an Illumina HiSeq 2000. For repertoire sequencing, TCR beta CDR3 regions were amplified from RNA transcripts. A first-round RT-PCR used HTBI primers with the Qiagen OneStep RT-PCR kit, followed by a second-round multiplex PCR, size selection and purification. TCRdb itself trimmed the public reads at Q25 with fastp, ran MiXCR and retained productive beta chains. Every CDR3 protein is listed once, alongside the most common genes and DNA of its rows. For this sample the table gives about 370,000 distinct CDR3 sequences, of which approximately 17% were detected only once. Of the sample, 2.4% is held by the ten largest clones. Sequencing was carried out using peripheral blood. These TCRs come from an adult woman with stable Graves' hyperthyroidism.

This clonotype was found many times. The CDR3 bases are TGTGCCAGCAGTTTCAACTCTGGGGCCAACGTCCTGACTTTC. Its translation is CASSFNSGANVLTF. This chain uses TRBV12-3 or TRBV12-4 with TRBJ2-6; D remains ambiguous. The V and J ends lost 3 bases and 0 bases respectively, with 3 bases between them. The CDR3 is 14 residues long.

This clonotype was recorded many times. The chain is built from TRBV3-1 and TRBJ1-6; 12 bases are shared with TRBD1. Germline CDR1 reads LGHDT; CDR2 reads YNNKEL (reference sequence). Unmatched junction bases numbered 6, after V lost 8 bases and J lost 7 bases. The CDR3 loop spans 15 amino acids. CDR3 in DNA: TGTGCCAGCGGGACAGGGGGCATTTTAAATTCACCCCTCCACTTT. This sequence encodes CASGTGGILNSPLHF.

As regards this clonotype: A clone one base away is much larger, so this may be a read error. The rearrangement joins TRBV28 to TRBJ1-2, with a tentative D call TRBD1 (6 bases). CDR1 is MDHEN, CDR2 SYDVKM, per germline. This CDR3 has 17 amino acids. In DNA form, the CDR3 reads TGTGCCAGCAGCCACTCCAGCGGTGGGGGCGTAAATGATGGCCACACCTTC. It encodes CASSHSSGGGVNDGHTF.

This clonotype was seen many times. The rearrangement links TRBV9 to TRBJ1-1, with no clear D. Germline V gene sequence: CDR1 SGDLS, CDR2 YYNGEE. The germline V and J ends were trimmed by 2 bases and 0 bases, with 14 bases remaining between them. There are 16 residues in the CDR3. CDR3 coding DNA: TGTGCCAGCAGCGTTAATCCCCGGGCTATGAACACTGAAGCTTTCTTT. It specifies CASSVNPRAMNTEAFF. The full variable domain, with the rest looked up from reference TRBV9 and TRBJ1-1, is DSGVTQTPKHLITATGQRVTLRCSPRSGDLSVYWYQQSLDQGLQFLIQYYNGEERAKGNILERFSAQQFPDLHSELNLSSLELGDSALYFCASSVNPRAMNTEAFFGQGTRLTVV.

This clonotype was detected many times. The chain employs TRBV7-9 and TRBJ1-3; possible D gene TRBD1, 5 bases. Deletions cut 10 bases from V and 0 bases from J, with 10 bases between. CDR1 and CDR2 from the germline V gene are SEHNR and FQNEAQ (reference sequence). This CDR3 contains 13 residues. The CDR3 DNA sequence: TGTGCCACCTTGACAGTCTCTGGAAACACCATATATTTT. Residues: CATLTVSGNTIYF.

This clonotype was detected a few times. The V gene is TRBV5-8, the J gene TRBJ1-1; 7 bases are shared with TRBD1. The V gene's germline CDR1 is SGHTS and CDR2 YDEGEE. The CDR3 runs 15 residues. V lost 4 bases and J lost 1; bases outside the gene matches: 7. CDR3 bases: TGTGCCAGCAGCCCACTCGACAGGGAGAACACTGAAGCTTTCTTT. Translated: CASSPLDRENTEAFF.

This clonotype was detected ten times or more. A much larger clone lies a single base off, so this may be a read error. J is TRBJ1-6 and V is TRBV2; a weak D match, TRBD1 (5 bases). The CDR3 is 15 amino acids. V gave up 7 bases and J gave up 9 bases, with 19 bases separating them. The V gene's germline CDR1 is SNHLY and CDR2 FYNNEI. The CDR3, as DNA: TGTGCCAGCAAATCGAAGACGGGACCTAGTTCACCCCTCCACTTT. Translation gives CASKSKTGPSSPLHF. Full variable domain (missing parts from reference TRBV2 and TRBJ1-6): EPEVTQTPSHQVTQMGQEVILRCVPISNHLYFYWYRQILGQKVEFLVSFYNNEISEKSEIFDDQFSVERPDGSNFTLKIRSTKLEDSAMYFCASKSKTGPSSPLHFGNGTRLTVT.

This clonotype was detected many times. J is TRBJ2-7 and V is TRBV18, with D perhaps TRBD1 (6 bases). The germline CDR1 and CDR2 sequences are KGHSH and LQKENI. The CDR3 sequence is 15 residues long. Trimming shortened V by 2 bases and J by 2 bases, and 13 bases separated the two germline ends. The CDR3 is CASSPAQTGTYEQYF. CDR3 in DNA: TGTGCCAGCTCACCAGCACAAACAGGGACCTACGAGCAGTACTTC.

At least ten counts were recorded for this clonotype. The V and J genes are TRBV6-5 and TRBJ2-5; D unclear. Germline loops: CDR1 MNHEY, CDR2 SVGAGI. V was clipped by 8 bases and J by 2 bases, with 12 bases between them. The CDR3 covers 13 residues. The CDR3 DNA reads as TGTGCCAGCCTTGGTTTAGGGCAAGAGACCCAGTACTTC. Translated, it gives CASLGLGQETQYF.

This clonotype was counted many times. V gene TRBV11-2 combines with J gene TRBJ2-7; TRBD2 might be the D (6 bases). Germline V lookup: CDR1 SGHAT, CDR2 FQNNGV. This CDR3 spans 16 amino acids. The V end was cut by 0 bases, the J end by 1 base, with 13 bases between. CDR3 sequence (DNA): TGTGCCAGCAGCTTAGACCGGAGGGTAAGGTCCTACGAGCAGTACTTC. Protein product: CASSLDRRVRSYEQYF.

Many counts were recorded for this clonotype. The chain combines TRBV12-3 or TRBV12-4 with TRBJ1-1; 7 bases map to TRBD1. The V and J ends lost 5 bases and 1 base, in that order; junction bases with no gene match: 4. CDR3 length equals 14 residues. The CDR3 loop is CASSRQGPNTEAFF. The CDR3 DNA reads as TGTGCCAGCAGTAGACAGGGACCGAACACTGAAGCTTTCTTT.

This clonotype appeared many times. The chain couples TRBV19 to TRBJ2-7; the match to TRBD1 covers 8 bases. This CDR3 has 15 residues. Germline V gives CDR1 LNHDA, CDR2 SQIVND (reference sequence). V lost 5 bases, J lost 3 bases, and 9 bases stayed unmatched. The CDR3 nucleotides are TGTGCCAGTAGTGACCAGACAGGGGACCTCTACGAGCAGTACTTC. Protein sequence: CASSDQTGDLYEQYF.

Comments on this clonotype: Likely a read error: the CDR3 ends without its conserved phenylalanine or tryptophan. This chain connects TRBV9 to TRBJ2-7; D call uncertain. V was cut by 2 bases and J by 6 bases, with 12 bases left in between. Looked up from germline, CDR1 is SGDLS and CDR2 is YYNGEE. The CDR3 extends over 13 amino acids. CDR3 DNA sequence: TGTGCCAGCAGCGTTCGGACGGGCGGCGAGCAGTACTAC. Amino acids: CASSVRTGGEQYY.

This clonotype was detected many times. This chain connects TRBV28 to TRBJ2-2; 8 positions match TRBD2. This CDR3 spans 16 amino acids. CDR1 and CDR2 (germline): MDHEN, SYDVKM. The J segment lost 0 bases and the V segment lost 2 bases, leaving 2 bases of the junction unmatched. Here the CDR3 DNA reads TGTGCCAGCAGTTTAGGTAGCGGGGCGAACACCGGGGAGCTGTTTTTT. Protein product: CASSLGSGANTGELFF.